This T cell receptor (beta chain) was retrieved from a study of cytomegalovirus exposure and HLA in healthy donors. Comments on this clone: Its antigen is currently unknown.

Study-level points and caveats: Both high specificity and high sensitivity reportedly marked the classifier's diagnosis of cytomegalovirus status. Confirmation was obtained in vitro that a few CMV-associated chains are specific for CMV antigens. Cytomegalovirus association was listed for approximately 160 TCR beta chains.

The donors were members of the validation cohort comprising approximately 120 subjects, separate from the roughly 670-subject first cohort. The CDR3 is 15 amino acids. Trimming removed 5 bases from V and 0 bases from J, with 13 bases in between. Germline V gene data show CDR1 as KGHSH and CDR2 as LQKENI. Libraries were prepared by immunoSEQ multiplex PCR; TCRdb keeps only in-frame clonotypes and omits some of them. The sample holds tens of thousands of clones; 96% are singletons and the top ten take 0.78%. V is TRBV18 and J is TRBJ1-2, with D possibly TRBD1 on 6 matching bases. The sequence derives from a man aged 18 to 29 in good health and CMV-seronegative. Material for sequencing was PBMCs. Here the CDR3 DNA reads TGTGCCAGCTCATCCGGAGCAGGGGCTAACTATGGCTACACCTTC. Amino acid sequence: CASSSGAGANYGYTF.